This T cell receptor (beta chain) was identified during a study of PD-L1 blockade in urothelial cancer. Study-wide background: From 0 to 3 prior chemotherapy regimens had been given to the patients.

Looked up from germline, CDR1 is LNHDA and CDR2 is SQIVND (reference sequence). The CDR3 loop spans 10 amino acids. The time point is: pretreatment peripheral blood. As regards this clone: One end of the junction fails to match germline, which may point to a read error.

Sequenced by immunoSEQ multiplex PCR; TCRdb stores in-frame clones only, minus some. Seen here are about 50,000 clones, 87% observed once, and the top ten hold about 14%. The rearrangement uses TRBV19 and TRBJ1-1; D is perhaps TRBD1 (6 bases). Sequencing was performed on PBMCs, taken around atezolizumab (anti-PD-L1) treatment. This receptor was taken from an older woman with urothelial cancer. This CDR3 reads CASSSGGQIF. As DNA, the CDR3 is TGTGCCAGTAGTTCGGGCGGACAGATATTT.